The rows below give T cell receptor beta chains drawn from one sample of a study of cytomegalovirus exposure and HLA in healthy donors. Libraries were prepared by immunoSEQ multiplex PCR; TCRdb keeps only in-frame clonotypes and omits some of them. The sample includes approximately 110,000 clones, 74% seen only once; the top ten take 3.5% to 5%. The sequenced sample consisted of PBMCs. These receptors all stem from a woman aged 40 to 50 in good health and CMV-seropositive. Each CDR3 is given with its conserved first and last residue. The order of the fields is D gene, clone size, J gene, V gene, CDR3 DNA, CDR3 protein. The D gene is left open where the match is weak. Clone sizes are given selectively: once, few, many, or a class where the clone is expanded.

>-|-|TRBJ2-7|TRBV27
TGTGCCAGCAGGCCTCACAGGGACCCTCTGTTCGAGCAGTACTTC
CASRPHRDPLFEQYF
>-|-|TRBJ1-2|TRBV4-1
TGCGCCAGCAGCCAAGTGGGCGGAGGGTTCGGCTATGGCTACACCTTC
CASSQVGGGFGYGYTF
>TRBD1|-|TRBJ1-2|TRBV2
TGTGCCAGCGTGGCGGGTCGTGCAGGGGGACTCTATGGCTACACCTTC
CASVAGRAGGLYGYTF
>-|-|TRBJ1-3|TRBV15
TGTGCCACCATGCCCCAGGGCTCCTCTGGAAACACCATATATTTT
CATMPQGSSGNTIYF
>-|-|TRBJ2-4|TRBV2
TGTGCCAGCAGTACAGGGCCCAAGACATTCTTC
CASSTGPKTFF
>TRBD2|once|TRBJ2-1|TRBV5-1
TGCGCCAGCAGCTTGGGGGGAGCGGGAGTAGACAATGAGCAGTTCTTC
CASSLGGAGVDNEQFF
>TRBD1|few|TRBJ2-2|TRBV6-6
TGTGCCAGCAGGTCTGGACAGGGGGCTGGTGGGGAGCTGTTTTTT
CASRSGQGAGGELFF
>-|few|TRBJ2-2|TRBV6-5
TGTGCCAGCAGTTACTCGCACTCGTTAACCGGGGAGCTGTTTTTT
CASSYSHSLTGELFF
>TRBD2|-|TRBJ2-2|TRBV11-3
TGTGCCAGCAGGAGCGGGAGGGTCACCGGGGAGCTGTTTTTT
CASRSGRVTGELFF
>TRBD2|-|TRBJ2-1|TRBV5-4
TGTGCCAGCAGCCCGGTCGGGGGAGGGGCCTACAATGAGCAGTTCTTC
CASSPVGGGAYNEQFF
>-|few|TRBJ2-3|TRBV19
TGTGCCAGTAGTACCACAGGGTATACAGATACGCAGTATTTT
CASSTTGYTDTQYF
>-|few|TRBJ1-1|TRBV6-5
TGTGCCAGCAGAGCGGGTGGAAACACTGAAGCTTTCTTT
CASRAGGNTEAFF
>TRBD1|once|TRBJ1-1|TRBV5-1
TGCGCCAGCAGCTTGGGGACAGGAATTGGTGAAGCTTTCTTT
CASSLGTGIGEAFF
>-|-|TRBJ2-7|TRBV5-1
TGCGCCAGCCAGGACATAGACTACGAGCAGTACTTC
CASQDIDYEQYF
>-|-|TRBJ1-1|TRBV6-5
TGTGCCAGCAGCTACGGGGAGGGTGCTGAAGCTTTCTTT
CASSYGEGAEAFF
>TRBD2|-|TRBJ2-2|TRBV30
TGTGCCTGGAGTGCCGGACTAGCCGCCGGGGAGCTGTTTTTT
CAWSAGLAAGELFF
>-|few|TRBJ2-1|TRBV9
TGTGCCAGCAGCGCGGCCCTAGCGAGCTCCTACAATGAGCAGTTCTTC
CASSAALASSYNEQFF